This T cell receptor (beta chain) was identified in a study of preoperative IRX-2 immunotherapy in early breast cancer. The germline CDR1 and CDR2 sequences are KGHSH and LQKENI. The V gene lost 4 bases and the J gene lost 4 bases, with 7 bases spanning the gap. This CDR3 is 12 amino acids long. The table lists this clone with a few counts. Treatment: preoperative locoregional IRX-2 cytokine immunotherapy. This phase Ib study tested locoregional IRX-2 cytokine immunotherapy given before surgery. Sequencing used immunoSEQ multiplex PCR; TCRdb keeps in-frame clones, though not all of them. The repertoire includes tens of thousands of clones, roughly 89% of them detected once, and roughly 10% sits in the top ten.

This material was collected from a patient treated with IRX-2 immunotherapy. This receptor was taken from a human donor with breast cancer. The chain combines TRBV18 with TRBJ1-2; D not resolved. CDR3: CASSHPSYGYTF. The CDR3 DNA sequence: TGTGCCAGCTCACATCCCAGCTATGGCTACACCTTC. The variable domain in full, with the rest retrieved from reference TRBV18 and TRBJ1-2, is NAGVMQNPRHLVRRRGQEARLRCSPMKGHSHVYWYRQLPEEGLKFMVYLQKENIIDESGMPKERFSAEFPKEGPSILRIQQVVRGDSAAYFCASSHPSYGYTFGSGTRLTVV.